One and the same sample provided the 29 T cell receptor beta chains below, sequenced in a study of CD8+ T cells in alopecia areata. Reverse transcription of extracted RNA yielded cDNA, which provided the sequencing template. The protocol was immunoSEQ multiplex PCR, while the TCRdb copy is restricted to in-frame clones and leaves out a portion. The table lists about 180,000 clones, around 64% of them singletons. Sequences were derived from CD8+ T cells sorted from blood, sampled at week 0. The receptors were sampled from a human donor with alopecia areata.

The chain couples TRBV28 to TRBJ2-1, with no clear D. Looked up from germline, CDR1 is MDHEN and CDR2 is SYDVKM. The CDR3 is 16 amino acids. The V end was cut by 3 bases, the J end by 0 bases, with 12 bases between. The chain's CDR3 is CASSLQSLSSYNEQFF. In nucleotides, the CDR3 is TGTGCCAGCAGTTTGCAAAGTCTGAGCTCCTACAATGAGCAGTTCTTC.

The chain employs TRBV5-1 and TRBJ2-1, with 7 bases matching TRBD1. J was trimmed by 10 bases and V by 5 bases; bases with no gene match: 15. The CDR3 totals 15 residues. CDR1 is SGHRS and CDR2 is YFSETQ in the germline V gene. In DNA, the CDR3 is TGCGCCAGCAGACTGACAGGGAATCCCGTCACGGAGCAGTTCTTC. Translating it yields CASRLTGNPVTEQFF.

CDR3 loop: CASSPAGQGRDYEQYF. CDR3 bases: TGCGCCAGCAGCCCAGCCGGACAGGGTAGGGACTACGAGCAGTACTTC. The rearrangement joins TRBV4-1 to TRBJ2-5; 8 bases fit TRBD1. The J call may be faulty, since TRBJ2-7 better matches the DNA end. This CDR3 comprises 16 residues. CDR1 and CDR2 from the germline V gene are MGHRA and YSYEKL.

The CDR3 sequence is CTAGEETQYF. The CDR3 DNA is TGCACTGCGGGGGAGGAGACCCAGTACTTC. This chain connects TRBV29-1 to TRBJ2-5; 7 bases line up with TRBD2. The CDR3 extends over 10 amino acids. CDR1 SQVTM and CDR2 ANQGSEA come from the germline V gene.

In this sample, this clone turned up once. The J gene is TRBJ2-7, the V gene TRBV27; tentative D call: TRBD2 (7 bases). Trimming stripped 6 bases from V and 5 bases from J, with 17 bases between. The CDR3 length is 14 residues. CDR1 is MNHEY and CDR2 is SMNVEV in the germline V gene (reference sequence). The CDR3 here is CASSKGGFSDEQYF. The CDR3, as DNA: TGTGCCAGCAGCAAGGGGGGGTTTAGCGACGAGCAGTACTTC.

The CDR3 region is CASSPFSGGRTGELFF. CDR3 DNA sequence: TGTGCCAGCAGCCCGTTTAGCGGGGGTCGGACCGGGGAGCTGTTTTTT. The chain uses TRBV7-9 and TRBJ2-2, with 9 bases that match TRBD2. Looked up from germline, CDR1 is SEHNR and CDR2 is FQNEAQ (reference sequence). The V gene end was trimmed by 5 bases and the J gene end by 5 bases; junction bases not matched to a gene: 9. The CDR3 sequence is 16 residues long.

The rearrangement joins TRBV5-1 to TRBJ2-6, with 8 bases lining up with TRBD1. CDR1 SGHRS and CDR2 YFSETQ come from the germline V gene. This CDR3 region has 17 residues. J lost 3 bases, V lost 0 bases, and 5 bases had no gene match. This CDR3 reads CASSLVDRANGANVLTF. The CDR3 DNA follows: TGCGCCAGCAGCTTGGTGGACAGGGCAAATGGGGCCAACGTCCTGACTTTC. Full variable domain (rest looked up from reference TRBV5-1 and TRBJ2-6): KAGVTQTPRYLIKTRGQQVTLSCSPISGHRSVSWYQQTPGQGLQFLFEYFSETQRNKGNFPGRFSGRQFSNSRSEMNVSTLELGDSALYLCASSLVDRANGANVLTFGAGSRLTVL.

This rearrangement joins TRBV15 to TRBJ1-6; 10 bases are a match to TRBD1. The germline CDR1 and CDR2 sequences are LNHNV and YYDKDF (reference sequence). J gave up 8 bases and V 0 bases, and 7 bases lay outside the gene matches. This CDR3 region has 17 residues. The CDR3 bases are TGTGCCACCAGCAGAGATCGTCTCGGGACAGGGGATTCACCCCTCCACTTT. It yields the protein CATSRDRLGTGDSPLHF. Variable domain in full (rest from reference TRBV15 and TRBJ1-6): DAMVIQNPRYQVTQFGKPVTLSCSQTLNHNVMYWYQQKSSQAPKLLFHYYDKDFNNEADTPDNFQSRRPNTSFCFLDIRSPGLGDTAMYLCATSRDRLGTGDSPLHFGNGTRLTVT.

The rearrangement joins TRBV7-9 to TRBJ2-5; tentative D call: TRBD1 (6 bases). The CDR3 is 15 residues long. V dropped 4 bases and J dropped 4 bases, with 16 bases sitting between them. The germline V gene encodes CDR1 SEHNR and CDR2 FQNEAQ (reference sequence). CDR3: CASSSYRDPSETQYF. CDR3 sequence (DNA): TGTGCCAGCAGCTCTTACAGGGACCCCTCAGAGACCCAGTACTTC. Based on the CDR3 plus reference TRBV7-9 and TRBJ2-5, the full variable domain is DTGVSQNPRHKITKRGQNVTFRCDPISEHNRLYWYRQTLGQGPEFLTYFQNEAQLEKSRLLSDRFSAERPKGSFSTLEIQRTEQGDSAMYLCASSSYRDPSETQYFGPGTRLLVL.

This chain uses TRBV14 with TRBJ2-2; D is uncertain. The CDR3 runs to 16 residues. V was cut by 0 bases and J by 6 bases, with 14 bases left in between. Germline CDR1 reads SGHDN; CDR2 reads FVKESK. CDR3 in amino acids: CASSQDLWGKPGELFF. The CDR3 coding sequence is TGTGCCAGCAGCCAAGATCTTTGGGGAAAACCCGGGGAGCTGTTTTTT. The full variable domain, its missing parts supplied by reference TRBV14 and TRBJ2-2, is EAGVTQFPSHSVIEKGQTVTLRCDPISGHDNLYWYRRVMGKEIKFLLHFVKESKQDESGMPNNRFLAERTGGTYSTLKVQPAELEDSGVYFCASSQDLWGKPGELFFGEGSRLTVL.

The chain couples TRBV30 to TRBJ1-1, with D uncertain. Per germline, CDR1 GTSNPN and CDR2 SVGIG (reference sequence). Trimming cost V 5 bases and J 0 bases, with 4 bases left between them. This CDR3 comprises 11 residues. CDR3 sequence reads: CAWGLNTEAFF. The CDR3 DNA sequence: TGTGCCTGGGGACTGAACACTGAAGCTTTCTTT.

The chain combines TRBV7-9 with TRBJ2-6; D perhaps matches TRBD2 (6 bases). This CDR3 region has 18 residues. Germline CDR1 SEHNR, CDR2 FQNEAQ (reference sequence). Trimming took 6 bases from V and 0 from J, leaving 18 bases between them. CDR3 residues: CASSSPGRDFSGANVLTF. The DNA for the CDR3 is TGTGCCAGCAGTAGTCCGGGACGGGACTTCTCTGGGGCCAACGTCCTGACTTTC.

V is TRBV29-1 and J is TRBJ1-3; D gene unclear. The CDR3 runs to 18 residues. The V gene lost 0 bases and the J gene lost 0 bases, with 18 bases spanning the gap. Germline CDR1 is SQVTM and CDR2 is ANQGSEA. As DNA, the CDR3 is TGCAGCGTTGAAGATCAAAAAGGACGTAGGAGCTCTGGAAACACCATATATTTT. It codes for CSVEDQKGRRSSGNTIYF.

This sequence joins TRBV6-1 and TRBJ1-1; TRBD1 might be the D (6 bases). From germline, CDR1 is MNHNS and CDR2 SASEGT. Trimming took 2 bases from V and 10 from J, leaving 20 bases between them. The CDR3 contains 15 residues. In nucleotides, the CDR3 is TGTGCCAGCAGTGAATCTATATGGACAGACCTCGGAGCTTTCTTT. Translating it yields CASSESIWTDLGAFF.

To note about this clone: The same CDR3 is also encoded by other DNA sequences in this sample. The V call is TRBV19, the J call TRBJ1-1; D remains unclear. V was clipped by 6 bases and J by 1 base, with 6 bases between them. From germline, CDR1 is LNHDA and CDR2 SQIVND (reference sequence). The CDR3 is 12 residues long. The CDR3 nucleotides read TGTGCCAGTAGAACGGGGAACACTGAAGCTTTCTTT. Protein sequence: CASRTGNTEAFF.

This chain links TRBV4-2 with TRBJ2-4, with TRBD2 as a possible D gene (5 bases). CDR3 length: 15 residues. Germline V gives CDR1 LGHNA, CDR2 YNFKEQ. V was cut by 1 base and J by 1 base, with 8 bases left in between. DNA of the CDR3: TGTGCCAGCAGCCAAGCGGGGTTTGCCAAAAACATTCAGTACTTC. Residues: CASSQAGFAKNIQYF.

The V call is TRBV6-5, the J call TRBJ2-7; D gene ambiguous. In germline, CDR1 is MNHEY, CDR2 SVGAGI. This CDR3 comprises 15 residues. With 2 bases removed from V and 2 bases from J, the gap between germline ends came to 13 bases. The CDR3 nucleotides are TGTGCCAGCAGTTACGGGCGTCTTCTTACCTACGAGCAGTACTTC. It encodes CASSYGRLLTYEQYF.

V usage is TRBV7-9 and J usage is TRBJ1-1; a possible D gene is TRBD1 (6 bases). Germline values: CDR1 SEHNR, CDR2 FQNEAQ (reference sequence). V dropped 2 bases and J dropped 1 base, with 11 bases sitting between them. The length of the CDR3 is 15 residues. In nucleotides, the CDR3 is TGTGCCAGCAGCTTACGAGACAGGACGAACACTGAAGCTTTCTTT. Its translation is CASSLRDRTNTEAFF.

The rearrangement links TRBV29-1 to TRBJ1-2; unclear D gene. Trimming left V 0 bases short and J 7 bases short, with 6 bases between. The CDR3 is 11 residues long. Germline V gene sequence: CDR1 SQVTM, CDR2 ANQGSEA. The CDR3 sequence is CSVEDLGGYTF. Written as DNA, the CDR3 is TGCAGCGTTGAAGATCTCGGTGGCTACACCTTC.

The chain employs TRBV19 and TRBJ2-2, with D possibly TRBD1 on 6 matching bases. The CDR3 sequence is 13 residues long. V lost 8 bases and J 1 base, leaving 8 bases between the germline ends. The germline V gene encodes CDR1 LNHDA and CDR2 SQIVND (reference sequence). The CDR3 here is CASGDKNTGELFF. CDR3 sequence (DNA): TGTGCCAGTGGGGACAAGAACACCGGGGAGCTGTTTTTT.

The V gene is TRBV27, the J gene TRBJ1-1; TRBD1 might be the D (5 bases). V was trimmed by 5 bases and J by 1 base, leaving 17 bases between them. CDR3 length: 16 residues. Germline V gene lookup returns CDR1 MNHEY and CDR2 SMNVEV (reference sequence). The CDR3 sequence is CASSPRGGGRNTEAFF. The CDR3 nucleotides read TGTGCCAGCAGTCCCCGCGGGGGTGGCAGGAACACTGAAGCTTTCTTT.

This chain links TRBV29-1 with TRBJ1-3; maybe TRBD1 (5 bases). The CDR3 has 12 amino acids. The V gene lost 6 bases and the J gene lost 3 bases, with 9 bases spanning the gap. CDR1 and CDR2 from the germline V gene are SQVTM and ANQGSEA. Here the CDR3 reads CSVGTDGNTIYF. For the CDR3, the DNA is TGCAGCGTCGGGACGGATGGAAACACCATATATTTT.

This clone occurred a few times. The chain recombines TRBV10-3 with TRBJ2-4, with D possibly TRBD2 on 5 matching bases. Trimming left V 0 bases short and J 3 bases short, with 18 bases between. CDR1 ENHRY and CDR2 SYGVKD come from the germline V gene. CDR3 length: 18 amino acids. The CDR3 reads CAISESRWSNRGKNIQYF. CDR3 DNA sequence: TGTGCCATCAGTGAGTCGCGGTGGTCGAACCGGGGCAAAAACATTCAGTACTTC.

The V call is TRBV7-2, the J call TRBJ2-7; 10 bases are shared with TRBD1. V lost 2 bases, J lost 4 bases, and 2 bases stayed unmatched. This CDR3 region has 14 residues. Germline loops: CDR1 SGHTA, CDR2 FQGNSA. The CDR3 nucleotides read TGTGCCAGCAGCTTAAGGGACAGGGGATACGAGCAGTACTTC. Translated, it gives CASSLRDRGYEQYF.

The J gene is TRBJ2-7, the V gene TRBV7-9; 9 nucleotides agree with TRBD1. Per the germline V gene, CDR1 is SEHNR and CDR2 is FQNEAQ (reference sequence). The trim removed 5 bases at V and 3 bases at J, leaving 5 bases unmatched. The CDR3 length is 14 residues. The CDR3 region has the DNA TGTGCCAGCAGCCCCCGGGACAGGGTCTACGAGCAGTACTTC. Amino acid sequence: CASSPRDRVYEQYF.

The rearrangement uses TRBV30 and TRBJ1-5, with TRBD1 identical over 10 bases. The length of the CDR3 is 14 residues. From germline, CDR1 is GTSNPN and CDR2 SVGIG (reference sequence). V was clipped by 5 bases and J by 2 bases; unmatched bases: 3. The CDR3 DNA reads as TGTGCCTGGGGGACAGGGGTTGGCAATCAGCCCCAGCATTTT. This translates into CAWGTGVGNQPQHF. Full variable domain (outside the CDR3, taken from reference TRBV30 and TRBJ1-5): SQTIHQWPATLVQPVGSPLSLECTVEGTSNPNLYWYRQAAGRGLQLLFYSVGIGQISSEVPQNLSASRPQDRQFILSSKKLLLSDSGFYLCAWGTGVGNQPQHFGDGTRLSIL.

This clone has more than one count but fewer than ten. The chain couples TRBV5-6 to TRBJ2-4; D is ambiguous. V lost 3 bases to trimming and J lost 1 base, with 8 bases between them. Germline V gene sequence: CDR1 SGHDT, CDR2 YYEEEE. This CDR3 region has 14 residues. The CDR3 loop reads CASSWLGAKNIQYF. The DNA of the CDR3 is TGTGCCAGCAGCTGGCTAGGGGCCAAAAACATTCAGTACTTC.

This chain joins TRBV12-5 and TRBJ2-3; 8 nucleotides align to TRBD2. Germline V gene lookup returns CDR1 LGHNT and CDR2 FRNRAP. Trimming took 6 bases from V and 2 from J; bases not matched to a gene: 13. The CDR3 is 17 residues long. CDR3 amino acids: CASGQLYRGGLTDTQYF. The CDR3 coding sequence is TGTGCTAGTGGGCAACTTTACCGGGGGGGCCTCACAGATACGCAGTATTTT.

The genes are TRBV25-1 and TRBJ1-1; no firm D call. V lost 7 bases and J lost 0, with 24 bases in between. The CDR3 is made up of 18 amino acids. Germline loops: CDR1 MGHDK, CDR2 SYGVNS. CDR3: CASKLFLRPTLMNTEAFF. CDR3 bases: TGTGCCAGCAAACTGTTTCTGAGGCCTACCTTGATGAACACTGAAGCTTTCTTT.